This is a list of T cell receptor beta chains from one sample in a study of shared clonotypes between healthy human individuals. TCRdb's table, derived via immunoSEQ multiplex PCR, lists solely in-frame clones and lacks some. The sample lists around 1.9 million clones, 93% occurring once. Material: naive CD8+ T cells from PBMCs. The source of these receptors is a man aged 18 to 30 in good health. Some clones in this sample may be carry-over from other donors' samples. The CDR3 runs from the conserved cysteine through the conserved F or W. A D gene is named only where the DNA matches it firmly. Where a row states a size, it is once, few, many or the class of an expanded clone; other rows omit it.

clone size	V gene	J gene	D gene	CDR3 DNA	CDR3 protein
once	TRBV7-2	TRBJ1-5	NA	TGTGCCAGCAGCTTAGAGGGACGGGCCAATCAGCCCCAGCATTTT	CASSLEGRANQPQHF
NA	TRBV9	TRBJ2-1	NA	TGTGCCAGCAGCTTCAGCTCCTACAATGAGCAGTTCTTC	CASSFSSYNEQFF
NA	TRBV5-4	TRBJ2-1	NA	TGTGCCAGCAGCTTCGGGCGGGTGGCAGATGAGCAGTTCTTC	CASSFGRVADEQFF
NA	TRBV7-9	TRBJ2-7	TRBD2	TGTGCCAGCAGCTTAACCCCCCATACTAGCGCCACCTACGAGCAGTACTTC	CASSLTPHTSATYEQYF
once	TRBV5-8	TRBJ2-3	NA	TGTGCCAGCAGCAGGCAGGACAGTTACACAGATACGCAGTATTTT	CASSRQDSYTDTQYF
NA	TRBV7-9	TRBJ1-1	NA	TGTGCCAGCAGCTTAAGGCCCGACCTTGAAGCTTTCTTT	CASSLRPDLEAFF
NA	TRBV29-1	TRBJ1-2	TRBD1	TGCAGCGTTGACCCGGACAGGGGGCTCGGGGCCGGTGGCTACACCTTC	CSVDPDRGLGAGGYTF
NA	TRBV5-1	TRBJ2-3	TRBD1	TGCGCCAGCAGCTTGGCTTGGACAGGGAGGTTCACAGATACGCAGTATTTT	CASSLAWTGRFTDTQYF
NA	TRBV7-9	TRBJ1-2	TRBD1	TGTGCCAGCAGCCAGCCGGACAGGGGAGATCCCTATGGCTACACCTTC	CASSQPDRGDPYGYTF
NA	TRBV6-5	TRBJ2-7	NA	TGTGCCAGCAGTTACTCGACCAGGGCGTCGGACGAGCAGTACTTC	CASSYSTRASDEQYF
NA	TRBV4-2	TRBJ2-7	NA	TGTGCCAGCAGCCAAGAGCCCCGATACGAGCAGTACTTC	CASSQEPRYEQYF
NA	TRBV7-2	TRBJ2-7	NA	TGTGCCAGCAGCTTAGTATCGGGGGCCTCCTACGAGCAGTACTTC	CASSLVSGASYEQYF
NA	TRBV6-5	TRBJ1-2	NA	TGTGCCAGCAGTTACATTCTTGAGGGTGTTGACTATGGCTACACCTTC	CASSYILEGVDYGYTF
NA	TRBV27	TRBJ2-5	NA	TGTGCCAGCAGTTTTTTTGGGGGAGATAAGGGCGAGACCCAGTACTTC	CASSFFGGDKGETQYF
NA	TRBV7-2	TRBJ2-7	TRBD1	TGTGCCAGCAGCTTTGGACAGGGAATTTACGAGCAGTACTTC	CASSFGQGIYEQYF
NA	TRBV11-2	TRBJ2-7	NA	TGTGCCAGCAGCTTAGGCTTTGGGGTTCTAGGATACGAGCAGTACTTC	CASSLGFGVLGYEQYF
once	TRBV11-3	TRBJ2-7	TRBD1	TGTGCCAGCAGCTTAGGACAGGGGAGCGAGCAGTACTTC	CASSLGQGSEQYF
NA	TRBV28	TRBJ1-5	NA	TGTGCCAGCAGTTCAGGACACGGAGATCAGCCCCAGCATTTT	CASSSGHGDQPQHF
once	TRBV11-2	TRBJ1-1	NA	TGTGCCAGCAGCTCAGCACCAAACACTGAAGCTTTCTTT	CASSSAPNTEAFF
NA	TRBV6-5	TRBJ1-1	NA	TGTGCCAGCAGTCCAGACCTACGATCGAACACTGAAGCTTTCTTT	CASSPDLRSNTEAFF
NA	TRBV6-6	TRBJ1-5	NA	TGTGCCAGCAGTTCTGAGAGGTCGAGCAATCAGCCCCAGCATTTT	CASSSERSSNQPQHF
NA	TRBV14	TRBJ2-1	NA	TGTGCCAGCAGCCAGCAGCGGAACATATACAATGAGCAGTTCTTC	CASSQQRNIYNEQFF
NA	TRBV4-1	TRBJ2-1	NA	TGCGCCAGCAGCCAAGATCAAATGCAGCGCGGGCCTTTCTTC	CASSQDQMQRGPFF
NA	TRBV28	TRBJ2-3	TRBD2	TGTGCCAGCAGTTTTACTAGCGGAGATACAGATACGCAGTATTTT	CASSFTSGDTDTQYF